This T cell receptor beta chain was captured by sequencing in a study of T cell repertoires in cytomegalovirus infection. Findings and limits, study-wide: CMV carriers having the relevant HLA were flagged by cumulative public TCR beta family frequency.

Concerning this clonotype: Its antigen remains unidentified.

Germline lookup yields CDR1 SGHAT and CDR2 FQNNGV. There are 15 residues in the CDR3. The V and J ends lost 9 bases and 4 bases, in that order; junction bases with no gene match: 5. TCRdb ran MiXCR on the reads and lists one entry per CDR3 protein. Of 86,000 or so distinct CDR3 sequences listed, around 25% are singletons. The genes are TRBV11-2 and TRBJ2-6, with 11 bases that match TRBD1. The sequenced sample was CD8+ T cells from cultured PBMCs, obtained from culture after CMV antigen stimulation. The origin of this receptor is a human donor in good health (CMV status not recorded). Some clones in this sample may be carry-over from other donors' samples. Here the CDR3 DNA reads TGTGCCAGTGGACAGGGGGCGAGGGGGGCCAACGTCCTGACTTTC. It yields the protein CASGQGARGANVLTF.